Listed here are 29 T cell receptor beta chains from one sample, sequenced in a study of early T cells in non-severe SARS-CoV-2 infection. TCRdb itself ran the 5' RACE reads through MiXCR, one entry per CDR3 protein. The sample holds around 70,000 distinct CDR3 sequences, 12% seen once. The sample consisted of whole blood. Every receptor here comes from an adult who was a healthcare worker with PCR-confirmed SARS-CoV-2 infection or an uninfected control (not recorded which).

This clonotype was seen at least ten times. The gene calls are TRBV7-9 and TRBJ2-1, with 8 bases matching TRBD2. This CDR3 comprises 15 residues. Trimming cost V 5 bases and J 1 base; bases outside gene matches: 4. Germline CDR1 and CDR2: SEHNR and FQNEAQ (reference sequence). The CDR3 sequence is CASSVIAGSYNEQFF. CDR3 in DNA: TGTGCCAGCAGCGTAATAGCGGGGTCCTACAATGAGCAGTTCTTC. Combining the CDR3 with reference TRBV7-9 and TRBJ2-1 gives the whole variable domain DTGVSQNPRHKITKRGQNVTFRCDPISEHNRLYWYRQTLGQGPEFLTYFQNEAQLEKSRLLSDRFSAERPKGSFSTLEIQRTEQGDSAMYLCASSVIAGSYNEQFFGPGTRLTVL.

The chain couples TRBV6-1 to TRBJ2-2; D gene unclear. V dropped 7 bases and J dropped 0 bases, with 12 bases sitting between them. Germline loops: CDR1 MNHNS, CDR2 SASEGT. The CDR3 sequence is 15 residues long. The CDR3 region has the DNA TGTGCCAGCAACCTCGTACGCACGAACACCGGGGAGCTGTTTTTT. Amino acids: CASNLVRTNTGELFF.

This clonotype was observed many times. J is TRBJ2-3 and V is TRBV20-1; no definite D call. The CDR3 consists of 12 residues. Trimming stripped 3 bases from V and 4 bases from J, with 8 bases between. From germline, CDR1 is DFQATT and CDR2 SNEGSKA (reference sequence). CDR3 region: CSASQGPDTQYF. Written as DNA, the CDR3 is TGCAGTGCTAGTCAAGGGCCAGATACGCAGTATTTT.

This chain links TRBV5-1 with TRBJ1-2; the D is unclear. The CDR3 totals 14 residues. With 5 bases removed from V and 3 bases from J, the gap between germline ends came to 14 bases. Per the germline V gene, CDR1 is SGHRS and CDR2 is YFSETQ. The CDR3 spells CASSYDSRDYGYTF. The CDR3 nucleotides are TGCGCCAGCAGTTACGATTCCCGGGACTATGGCTACACCTTC.

The table lists this clonotype with many counts. V is TRBV30 and J is TRBJ2-1; TRBD1 might be the D (5 bases). Germline V gene data show CDR1 as GTSNPN and CDR2 as SVGIG (reference sequence). V lost 4 bases to trimming and J lost 0 bases, with 7 bases between them. The CDR3 has 13 amino acids. Here the CDR3 reads CAWTRGSYNEQFF. DNA for the CDR3: TGTGCCTGGACTAGGGGCTCCTACAATGAGCAGTTCTTC.

This clonotype occurred many times. The chain is built from TRBV29-1 and TRBJ2-7, with 9 bases lining up with TRBD1. There are 13 residues in the CDR3. Trimming took 6 bases from V and 5 from J; bases not matched to a gene: 8. The V gene's germline CDR1 is SQVTM and CDR2 ANQGSEA. CDR3 residues: CSVEQGASNEQYF. The CDR3 region has the DNA TGCAGCGTAGAACAGGGGGCCTCAAACGAGCAGTACTTC.

This sequence joins TRBV28 and TRBJ2-7, with a possible D match to TRBD1 (6 bases). The CDR3 has 16 amino acids. The germline V and J ends were trimmed by 0 bases and 0 bases, with 12 bases remaining between them. Germline CDR1 reads MDHEN; CDR2 reads SYDVKM. The CDR3 is CASSLWQGYSSYEQYF. The CDR3 DNA reads TGTGCCAGCAGTTTATGGCAGGGGTACAGCTCCTACGAGCAGTACTTC.

The table lists this clonotype with many counts. J is TRBJ2-1 and V is TRBV7-8, with TRBD2 identical over 8 bases. The V gene's germline CDR1 is SGHVS and CDR2 FQNEAQ. This CDR3 region has 16 residues. With 0 bases clipped from V and 4 bases from J, the junction kept 5 bases outside the gene matches. The CDR3 sequence is CASSLAASGPYNEQFF. The DNA for the CDR3 is TGTGCCAGCAGCTTAGCGGCTAGCGGGCCTTACAATGAGCAGTTCTTC.

V and J are TRBV20-1 and TRBJ2-1; 8 positions match TRBD2. In germline, CDR1 is DFQATT, CDR2 SNEGSKA (reference sequence). Germline trimming cut 5 bases from V and 0 bases from J; bases unmatched to any gene: 12. The CDR3 runs to 17 residues. The DNA for the CDR3 is TGCAGTGCTCCCCCGCCGGGGGGGCGTAGCTCCTACAATGAGCAGTTCTTC. Translated: CSAPPPGGRSSYNEQFF.

The rearrangement joins TRBV28 to TRBJ2-7, with D tentatively TRBD1 (6 bases). CDR1 is MDHEN and CDR2 is SYDVKM in the germline V gene. This CDR3 is built from 14 residues. Deletions cut 6 bases from V and 2 bases from J, with 14 bases between. CDR3 in DNA: TGTGCCAGCAGACGACAGGAACTTGCCTACGAGCAGTACTTC. The encoded protein is CASRRQELAYEQYF.

This clonotype was observed at least ten times. This chain uses TRBV27 with TRBJ2-3; D uncertain. This CDR3 has 11 amino acids. Looked up from germline, CDR1 is MNHEY and CDR2 is SMNVEV (reference sequence). V was shortened by 8 bases and J by 10 bases, with 13 bases between the two germline ends. In DNA, the CDR3 is TGTGCCAGCGGACGGGCAGAGGCGCAGTATTTT. Translation: CASGRAEAQYF.

Ten or more counts support this clonotype. The chain has TRBV28 and TRBJ2-1; perhaps TRBD2 as D (5 bases). Germline V gene lookup returns CDR1 MDHEN and CDR2 SYDVKM. The CDR3 spans 14 residues. Trimming removed 7 bases at V and 8 bases at J, with 18 bases between. The DNA of the CDR3 is TGTGCCAGCATCGCGGGTGCAGTTTCTGATGAGCAGTTCTTC. Its protein product is CASIAGAVSDEQFF.

V usage is TRBV2 and J usage is TRBJ2-5, with TRBD1 matching over 7 bases. There are 14 residues in the CDR3. V was clipped by 6 bases and J by 5 bases; unmatched bases: 9. Germline values: CDR1 SNHLY, CDR2 FYNNEI. CDR3 region: CASSKTDRKETQYF. The DNA of the CDR3 is TGTGCCAGCAGCAAAACGGACAGGAAGGAGACCCAGTACTTC.

Turning to this clonotype: A clone one base away is much larger, so this may be a read error. The chain is built from TRBV7-9 and TRBJ2-2; 8 bases line up with TRBD1. The CDR3 extends over 14 amino acids. Germline V gene lookup returns CDR1 SEHNR and CDR2 FQNEAQ (reference sequence). CDR3 DNA: TGTGCCAGCAGCTGGACAGGGAACACCGGGGAGCCGTTTTTT. Protein sequence: CASSWTGNTGEPFF.

This rearrangement joins TRBV20-1 to TRBJ2-2; 10 bases agree with TRBD2. The ends lost 0 bases at V and 7 bases at J; junction bases unmatched: 8. Germline V gives CDR1 DFQATT, CDR2 SNEGSKA (reference sequence). CDR3 size: 16 residues. Here the CDR3 reads CSARDQAAGGVGELFF. CDR3 nucleotide sequence: TGCAGTGCTAGAGATCAGGCAGCGGGAGGGGTCGGGGAGCTGTTTTTT.

This clonotype was detected many times. This chain links TRBV12-3 or TRBV12-4 with TRBJ1-1; D ambiguous. The CDR3 runs 13 residues. V lost 5 bases and J 7 bases, leaving 14 bases between the germline ends. Written as DNA, the CDR3 is TGTGCCAGCAGTGGCTCGCATCTGGGTGAAGCTTTCTTT. This codes for CASSGSHLGEAFF.

This clonotype was seen repeatedly, ten times or more. Since no conserved phenylalanine or tryptophan closes the CDR3, a read error is the likely cause. This chain links TRBV9 with TRBJ2-1; possibly TRBD1 for D (5 bases). The CDR3 covers 14 residues. Trimming removed 4 bases at V and 3 bases at J, with 11 bases between. The germline gives CDR1 SGDLS, CDR2 YYNGEE. The DNA of the CDR3 is TGTGCCAGCAGCCCTCAGGGTAACTACAATGAGCAGTTCTTG. Its translation is CASSPQGNYNEQFL.

The chain uses TRBV19 and TRBJ1-2; 7 bases agree with TRBD1. J lost 4 bases, V lost 6 bases, and 8 bases had no gene match. This CDR3 region has 14 residues. Germline V gene sequence: CDR1 LNHDA, CDR2 SQIVND (reference sequence). CDR3 protein: CASRPDRAGYGYTF. In nucleotides, the CDR3 is TGTGCCAGTAGGCCCGACAGGGCTGGCTATGGCTACACCTTC.

This clonotype was counted at least ten times. The chain carries TRBV10-3 and TRBJ2-3; 9 positions match TRBD2. This CDR3 spans 14 amino acids. The germline V gene encodes CDR1 ENHRY and CDR2 SYGVKD. Trimming removed 7 bases from V and 11 bases from J; junction bases left unmatched: 13. The DNA for the CDR3 is TGTGCCATCAAGACTAGCGGTACCACGAGTGGGCAGTATTTT. Its translation: CAIKTSGTTSGQYF.

This clonotype was picked up a small number of times. The chain is built from TRBV9 and TRBJ2-5, with 14 bases aligning to TRBD2. The length of the CDR3 is 16 residues. Germline CDR1 SGDLS, CDR2 YYNGEE. J lost 4 bases, V lost 4 bases, and 6 bases had no gene match. The CDR3 nucleotides read TGTGCCAGCAGCTCCCCGGGACTAGCGGGAGTAGAGACCCAGTACTTC. As protein: CASSSPGLAGVETQYF. Full variable domain (missing parts from reference TRBV9 and TRBJ2-5): DSGVTQTPKHLITATGQRVTLRCSPRSGDLSVYWYQQSLDQGLQFLIQYYNGEERAKGNILERFSAQQFPDLHSELNLSSLELGDSALYFCASSSPGLAGVETQYFGPGTRLLVL.

This clonotype was recorded many times. J is TRBJ2-7 and V is TRBV5-1, with 11 bases identical to TRBD2. In germline, CDR1 is SGHRS, CDR2 YFSETQ. The length of the CDR3 is 15 residues. The V gene end was trimmed by 1 base and the J gene end by 3 bases; junction bases not matched to a gene: 3. The CDR3 sequence: CASSLTSGSIYEQYF. As DNA, the CDR3 is TGCGCCAGCAGCTTGACTAGCGGGAGCATCTACGAGCAGTACTTC.

The chain has TRBV7-9 and TRBJ2-3; D remains unclear. Trimming left V 1 base short and J 2 bases short, with 7 bases between. Germline CDR1 and CDR2: SEHNR and FQNEAQ (reference sequence). The CDR3 is 14 residues long. As DNA, the CDR3 is TGTGCCAGCAGCTTAGAGGGCCTCACAGATACGCAGTATTTT. Amino acids: CASSLEGLTDTQYF.

Turning to this clonotype: A much larger clone sits a single nucleotide away, making a read error possible. The chain links TRBV29-1 to TRBJ2-1; 7 nucleotides line up with TRBD2. V lost 3 bases and J lost 6; bases outside the gene matches: 14. Germline CDR1 SQVTM, CDR2 ANQGSEA. The length of the CDR3 is 16 residues. CDR3 in DNA: TGCAGCGTTGAGGGGGTAGCGGGCTTTCTCGCCAATGAGCAGTTCTTC. Amino acids: CSVEGVAGFLANEQFF.

In its sample, this clonotype was seen many times. This chain links TRBV4-2 with TRBJ2-1; no firm D call. V was cut by 4 bases and J by 7 bases, with 11 bases left in between. This CDR3 comprises 13 residues. Germline V gene sequence: CDR1 LGHNA, CDR2 YNFKEQ. The CDR3 coding sequence is TGTGCCAGCAGCCTTTCGGATAGGAATGAGCAGTTCTTC. Encoded protein: CASSLSDRNEQFF.

The chain couples TRBV28 to TRBJ1-2, with D tentatively TRBD1 (6 bases). The CDR3 consists of 13 residues. Looked up from germline, CDR1 is MDHEN and CDR2 is SYDVKM. V lost 8 bases to trimming and J lost 8 bases, with 18 bases between them. The CDR3 spells CASSTGRGEGYTF. DNA of the CDR3: TGTGCCAGCTCTACAGGGAGGGGTGAGGGCTACACCTTC.

Only a few counts were recorded for this clonotype. The chain links TRBV4-2 to TRBJ1-5; D gene uncertain. Germline-derived CDR1 and CDR2 are LGHNA and YNFKEQ. V lost 0 bases, J lost 2 bases, and 11 bases lay in between. The CDR3 is made up of 16 amino acids. As DNA, the CDR3 is TGTGCCAGCAGCCAAGATTCCCACCGGGGCAATCAGCCCCAGCATTTT. It is translated as CASSQDSHRGNQPQHF.

This clonotype was seen many times. This chain links TRBV20-1 with TRBJ2-7, with D perhaps matching TRBD2 (6 bases). V was trimmed by 1 base and J by 0 bases, leaving 10 bases between them. CDR1 and CDR2 (germline): DFQATT, SNEGSKA (reference sequence). The CDR3 consists of 14 residues. The CDR3: CSARVGGSSYEQYF. In DNA, the CDR3 is TGCAGTGCTAGAGTTGGAGGGAGCTCCTACGAGCAGTACTTC.

Many counts were recorded for this clonotype. The chain carries TRBV5-6 and TRBJ1-5, with D possibly matching TRBD1 (5 bases). CDR1 is SGHDT, CDR2 YYEEEE, per germline. The CDR3 is made up of 14 amino acids. V was clipped by 0 bases and J by 8 bases, with 12 bases between them. CDR3 region: CASSLGDGLKPQHF. DNA for the CDR3: TGTGCCAGCAGCTTGGGGGACGGCTTAAAGCCCCAGCATTTT.

The rearrangement uses TRBV7-2 and TRBJ2-7; D unresolved. Germline V lookup: CDR1 SGHTA, CDR2 FQGNSA. Trimming took 1 base from V and 5 from J, leaving 12 bases between them. The CDR3 loop spans 14 amino acids. DNA for the CDR3: TGTGCCAGCAGCTTAGGGACCCCCCCCGACGAGCAGTACTTC. Translation: CASSLGTPPDEQYF.